Sequencing of this TCR beta chain was carried out in a study of STAT5B mutations in CD4+ large granular lymphocyte leukemia. Details on this clone: Its antigen is not known.

Authors' processing steps: The detection floor for productive clonotype frequency was 2.59 x 10-5. Libraries were prepared by immunoSEQ multiplex PCR; TCRdb keeps only in-frame clonotypes and omits some of them. The V and J calls and the clone size are those of that table, but D and trimming were determined from the DNA. The sample contains fewer than 25,000 clones, 82% of which appear only once. The study, taken as a whole, reports: Patient CD4-sorted repertoires looked more clonal than healthy CD4+ repertoires, even without putative leukemic clones.

Sequenced: CD4+ T cells from blood buffy coats. The origin of this receptor is a human donor in good health.

The CDR3 DNA reads as TGTGCCATCAGTGAGAACGGACAGGGACCTTATTCACCCCTCCACTTT. The encoded protein is CAISENGQGPYSPLHF. The chain has TRBV10-3 and TRBJ1-6; 8 bases are a match to TRBD1. V was clipped by 2 bases and J by 8 bases; unmatched bases: 8. The length of the CDR3 is 16 residues. The germline CDR1 and CDR2 sequences are ENHRY and SYGVKD.